In this sample, the clone carrying this T cell receptor beta chain turned up a few times. The trim removed 0 bases at V and 0 bases at J, leaving 2 bases unmatched. Germline V gene sequence: CDR1 SGHNT, CDR2 YYREEE (reference sequence). The CDR3 extends over 15 amino acids. Study processing details: Reference gene primer amplification in the assay estimated nucleated cell counts. Here immunoSEQ multiplex PCR was the method, and the copy in TCRdb shows in-frame clones only, minus some. V and J calls and clone size are given by that table; D and trimming were obtained from the DNA. The sample shows 300,000 to 350,000 clones, over 70% of them seen only once. This sample stems from a study of blood T cell repertoires in COVID-19. Study context: T cells, B-cell-depleted T cells, or PBMCs supplied cDNA or gDNA.

This chain uses TRBV5-4 with TRBJ2-7; 8 nucleotides line up with TRBD1. The source material was peripheral blood. This TCR was recovered from a woman aged 45-65 years with COVID-19, enrolled during active disease. The CDR3 protein is CASSLGQGFSYEQYF. The CDR3 bases are TGTGCCAGCAGCTTGGGACAGGGGTTCTCCTACGAGCAGTACTTC.